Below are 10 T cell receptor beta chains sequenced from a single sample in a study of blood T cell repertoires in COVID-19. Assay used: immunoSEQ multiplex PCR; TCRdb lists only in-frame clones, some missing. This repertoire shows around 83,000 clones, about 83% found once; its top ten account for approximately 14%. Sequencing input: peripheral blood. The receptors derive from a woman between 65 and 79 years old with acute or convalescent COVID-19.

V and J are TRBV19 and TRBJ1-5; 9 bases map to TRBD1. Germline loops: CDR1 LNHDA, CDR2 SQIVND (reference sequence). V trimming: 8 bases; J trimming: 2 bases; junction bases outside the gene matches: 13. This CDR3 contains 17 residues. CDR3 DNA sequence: TGTGCCAGTGAGCCGGGACAGGGAAGGGGGGGCAATCAGCCCCAGCATTTT. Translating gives CASEPGQGRGGNQPQHF.

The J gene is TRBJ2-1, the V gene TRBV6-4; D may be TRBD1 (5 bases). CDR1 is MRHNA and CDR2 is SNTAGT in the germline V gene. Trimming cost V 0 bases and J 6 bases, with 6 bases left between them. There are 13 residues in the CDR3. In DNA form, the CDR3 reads TGTGCCAGCAGTGACTCGACAGTCAATGAGCAGTTCTTC. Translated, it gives CASSDSTVNEQFF.

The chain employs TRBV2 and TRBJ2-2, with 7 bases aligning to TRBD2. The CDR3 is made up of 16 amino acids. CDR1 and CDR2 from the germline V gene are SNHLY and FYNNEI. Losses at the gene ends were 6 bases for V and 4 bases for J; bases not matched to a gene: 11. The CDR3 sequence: CASSPGGGRGTGELFF. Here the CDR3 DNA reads TGTGCCAGCAGCCCCGGTGGGGGGAGGGGCACCGGGGAGCTGTTTTTT.

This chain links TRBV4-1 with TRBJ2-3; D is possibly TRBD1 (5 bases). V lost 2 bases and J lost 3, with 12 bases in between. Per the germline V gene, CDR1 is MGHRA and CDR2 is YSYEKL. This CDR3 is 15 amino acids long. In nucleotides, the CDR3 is TGCGCCAGCAGCCAAAGAGTAGCAGGGACAGATACGCAGTATTTT. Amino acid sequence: CASSQRVAGTDTQYF.

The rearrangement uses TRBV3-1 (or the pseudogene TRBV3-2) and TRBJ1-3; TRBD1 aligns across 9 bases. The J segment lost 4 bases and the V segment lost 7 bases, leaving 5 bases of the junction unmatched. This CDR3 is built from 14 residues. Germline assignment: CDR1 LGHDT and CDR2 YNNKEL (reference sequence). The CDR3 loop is CASTTGGYGNTIYF. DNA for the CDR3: TGTGCCAGCACAACAGGGGGCTACGGAAACACCATATATTTT.

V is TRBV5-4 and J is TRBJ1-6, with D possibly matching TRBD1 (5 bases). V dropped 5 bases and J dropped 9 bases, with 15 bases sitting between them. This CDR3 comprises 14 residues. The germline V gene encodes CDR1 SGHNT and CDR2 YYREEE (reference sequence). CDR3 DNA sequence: TGTGCCAGCAGAGGAGGGACGGCAGGTTCACCCCTCCACTTT. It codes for CASRGGTAGSPLHF.

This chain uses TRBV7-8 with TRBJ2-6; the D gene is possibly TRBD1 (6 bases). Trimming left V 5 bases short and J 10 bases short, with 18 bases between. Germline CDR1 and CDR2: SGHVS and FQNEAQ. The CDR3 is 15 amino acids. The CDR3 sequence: CASSRSSGVANVLTF. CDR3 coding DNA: TGTGCCAGCAGCCGTTCGTCAGGGGTCGCAAACGTCCTGACTTTC.

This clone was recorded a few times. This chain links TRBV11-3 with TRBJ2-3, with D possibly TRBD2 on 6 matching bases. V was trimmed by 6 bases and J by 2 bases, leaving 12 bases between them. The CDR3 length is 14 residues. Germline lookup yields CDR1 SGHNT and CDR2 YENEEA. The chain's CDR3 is CASSPRDLTDTQYF. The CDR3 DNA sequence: TGTGCCAGCAGTCCGCGGGACCTCACAGATACGCAGTATTTT.

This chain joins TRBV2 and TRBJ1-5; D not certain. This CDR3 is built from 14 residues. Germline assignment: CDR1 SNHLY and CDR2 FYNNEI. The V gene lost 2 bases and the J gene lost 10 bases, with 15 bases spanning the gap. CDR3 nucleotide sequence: TGTGCCAGCAGTGAATACAGTCTCAGCCCACCCCAGCATTTT. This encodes CASSEYSLSPPQHF.

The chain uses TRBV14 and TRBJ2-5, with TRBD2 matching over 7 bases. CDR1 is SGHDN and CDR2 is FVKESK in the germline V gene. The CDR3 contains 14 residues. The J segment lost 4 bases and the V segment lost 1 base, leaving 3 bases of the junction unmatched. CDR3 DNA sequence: TGTGCCAGCAGCCAAGGGGGCGGGAGAGAGACCCAGTACTTC. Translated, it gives CASSQGGGRETQYF. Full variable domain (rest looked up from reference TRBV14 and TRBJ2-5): EAGVTQFPSHSVIEKGQTVTLRCDPISGHDNLYWYRRVMGKEIKFLLHFVKESKQDESGMPNNRFLAERTGGTYSTLKVQPAELEDSGVYFCASSQGGGRETQYFGPGTRLLVL.